The T cell receptor (beta chain) under discussion was sequenced for a study of cytomegalovirus exposure and HLA in healthy donors. Whole-study results and caveats: Later analysis identified several of the most significant clusters that appeared linked to common viral pathogens.

Germline values: CDR1 MRHNA, CDR2 SNTAGT. V lost 10 bases, J lost 0 bases, and 16 bases lay in between. The CDR3 runs to 15 residues. Comments on this clone: The antigen is undetermined.

PCR was performed using 60 Vbeta and 13 Jbeta primers. Profiling relied on immunoSEQ multiplex PCR, and the TCRdb table lists in-frame clones only, not all of them. This table holds approximately 100,000 clones, over 70% found once. The V and J genes are TRBV6-4 and TRBJ1-5, with D uncertain. The source of this sequence is a woman between 40 and 50 years old in good health and CMV-seronegative. Input material: PBMCs. In nucleotides, the CDR3 is TGTGCCAACGAAGCCCCACGTTATAGCAATCAGCCCCAGCATTTT. Translating it yields CANEAPRYSNQPQHF.